This TCR beta chain is drawn from a study of glioma-infiltrating T cells after dendritic cell vaccination. Sample time point: after dendritic cell vaccination, including at tumor progression/relapse. Selection required adequate fresh-frozen tumor tissue plus more than two years' survival data. Amplification used 60 V beta primers and 13 J beta primers. Profiled with immunoSEQ multiplex PCR; TCRdb holds only in-frame clones, not every one. The sample lists about 76,000 clones; around 86% were seen once. About this clone: Its specificity is unknown.

This CDR3 has 15 amino acids. Deletions cut 3 bases from V and 5 bases from J, with 17 bases between. Germline V CDR1 and CDR2: MNHEY, SVGAGI. Regarding the study as a whole: Higher TCR clonality did not directly relate to longer survival.

The chain has TRBV6-5 and TRBJ2-7; tentatively, D is TRBD1 (6 bases). The sequencing here drew on blood, taken after dendritic cell vaccination. This TCR derives from a human donor with glioblastoma. In DNA, the CDR3 is TGTGCCAGCAGTTATTTAGACAGGTCGTTCGACGAGCAGTACTTC. Translating it yields CASSYLDRSFDEQYF.